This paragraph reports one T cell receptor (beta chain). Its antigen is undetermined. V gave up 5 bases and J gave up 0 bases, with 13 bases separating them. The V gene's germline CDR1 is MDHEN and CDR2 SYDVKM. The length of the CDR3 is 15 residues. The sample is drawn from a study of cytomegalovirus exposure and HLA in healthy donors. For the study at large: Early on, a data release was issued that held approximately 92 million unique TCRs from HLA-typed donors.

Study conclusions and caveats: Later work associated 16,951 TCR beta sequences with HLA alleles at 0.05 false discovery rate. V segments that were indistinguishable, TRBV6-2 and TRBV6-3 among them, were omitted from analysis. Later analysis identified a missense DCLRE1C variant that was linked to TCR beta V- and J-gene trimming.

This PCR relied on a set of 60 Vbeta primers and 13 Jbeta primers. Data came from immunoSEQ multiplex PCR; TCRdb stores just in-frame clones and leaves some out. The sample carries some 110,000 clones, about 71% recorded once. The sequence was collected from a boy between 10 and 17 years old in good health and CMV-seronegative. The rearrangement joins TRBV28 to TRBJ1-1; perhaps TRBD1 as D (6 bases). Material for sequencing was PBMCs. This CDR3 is CASSLLDRMNTEAFF. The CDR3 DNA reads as TGTGCCAGCAGTCTCCTCGACAGGATGAACACTGAAGCTTTCTTT.